Below, 19 T cell receptor beta chains from the same sample are listed, as sequenced in a study of identical twins' blood T cells. TCRdb fed the 5' RACE reads into MiXCR, producing one record per CDR3 protein. The table has fewer than 450,000 distinct CDR3 sequences, approximately 30% seen once. What was sequenced was PBMCs. Receptors were obtained from a woman aged 18-55 years in good health.

The chain employs TRBV9 and TRBJ2-2, with D tentatively TRBD2 (5 bases). CDR3 length: 16 amino acids. Trimming took 0 bases from V and 2 from J, leaving 11 bases between them. Germline V CDR1 and CDR2: SGDLS, YYNGEE. The CDR3 reads CASSVVVGRNTGELFF. CDR3 nucleotide sequence: TGTGCCAGCAGCGTAGTAGTAGGGAGAAACACCGGGGAGCTGTTTTTT.

This chain links TRBV7-7 with TRBJ2-2; D remains unclear. This CDR3 is 13 amino acids long. Germline CDR1 is SSHAT and CDR2 is FNYEAQ (reference sequence). The chain's CDR3 is CAIVKLSTGELFF. The CDR3, as DNA: TGTGCTATAGTAAAATTAAGTACCGGGGAGCTGTTTTTT.

V gene TRBV7-6 combines with J gene TRBJ1-2; D not resolved. CDR1 is SGHVS and CDR2 is FNYEAQ in the germline V gene. The length of the CDR3 is 16 residues. V was clipped by 4 bases and J by 4 bases, with 19 bases between them. The CDR3 reads CASSSYTSQRLYGYTF. DNA for the CDR3: TGTGCCAGCAGCTCCTACACATCCCAGAGACTCTATGGCTACACCTTC. The whole variable domain, remainder taken from reference TRBV7-6 and TRBJ1-2, is GAGVSQSPRYKVTKRGQDVALRCDPISGHVSLYWYRQALGQGPEFLTYFNYEAQQDKSGLPNDRFSAERPEGSISTLTIQRTEQRDSAMYRCASSSYTSQRLYGYTFGSGTRLTVV.

This rearrangement joins TRBV20-1 to TRBJ2-5; D gene unclear. Per germline, CDR1 DFQATT and CDR2 SNEGSKA (reference sequence). The CDR3 extends over 11 amino acids. CDR3 in DNA: TGCAGCCTCGGTACCCAAGAGACCCAGTACTTC. Translating gives CSLGTQETQYF.

This clonotype was seen only a few times. The J gene is TRBJ2-7, the V gene TRBV5-1; 7 nucleotides align to TRBD2. Per the germline V gene, CDR1 is SGHRS and CDR2 is YFSETQ. The CDR3 is 16 residues long. Unmatched junction bases numbered 9, after V lost 0 bases and J lost 3 bases. In DNA form, the CDR3 reads TGCGCCAGCAGCTTGGGTGTAGCGGGCGGAAGCTACGAGCAGTACTTC. Encoded protein: CASSLGVAGGSYEQYF.

V is TRBV6-5 and J is TRBJ1-1; D perhaps matches TRBD1 (5 bases). V lost 3 bases and J 4 bases, leaving 12 bases between the germline ends. The CDR3 runs 14 residues. The germline gives CDR1 MNHEY, CDR2 SVGAGI. CDR3 loop: CASSYQQGPTEAFF. CDR3 nucleotides: TGTGCCAGCAGTTATCAGCAGGGTCCCACTGAAGCTTTCTTT.

The rearrangement links TRBV11-2 to TRBJ2-5; TRBD1 aligns across 7 bases. Germline CDR1 reads SGHAT; CDR2 reads FQNNGV. This CDR3 region has 17 residues. V was pared by 7 bases and J by 6 bases, with 20 bases of the junction left unmatched. DNA of the CDR3: TGTGCCAGCAACCCAGGCCGACAGGGCTTTATTCGTCAGACCCAGTACTTC. Amino acid sequence: CASNPGRQGFIRQTQYF.

The V call is TRBV6-5, the J call TRBJ1-1; 7 bases match TRBD1. This CDR3 is built from 12 residues. V was clipped by 0 bases and J by 8 bases; unmatched bases: 0. Germline V gene sequence: CDR1 MNHEY, CDR2 SVGAGI. The DNA of the CDR3 is TGTGCCAGCAGTTACTCACAGGGGGAAGCTTTCTTT. This codes for CASSYSQGEAFF.

The J gene is TRBJ2-1, the V gene TRBV29-1, with 7 bases aligning to TRBD1. This CDR3 has 14 amino acids. Trimming removed 7 bases from V and 4 bases from J; junction bases left unmatched: 10. Germline V gives CDR1 SQVTM, CDR2 ANQGSEA. The CDR3 DNA reads TGCAGCGCTTCCGGGGCAGGGGGTTACAATGAGCAGTTCTTC. It encodes CSASGAGGYNEQFF.

This clonotype was picked up a small number of times. This CDR3 reads CSAMWGTQHF. CDR3 bases: TGCAGTGCTATGTGGGGAACCCAGCATTTT. The chain has TRBV20-1 and TRBJ1-5; no reliable D call. CDR1 is DFQATT, CDR2 SNEGSKA, per germline (reference sequence). The CDR3 runs 10 residues. Trimming pared 4 bases from V and 11 bases from J, leaving 9 bases between.

The chain uses TRBV7-2 and TRBJ2-1, with D unclear. This CDR3 region has 14 residues. Germline CDR1 SGHTA, CDR2 FQGNSA. V dropped 2 bases and J dropped 10 bases, with 15 bases sitting between them. The CDR3 protein is CASSLLNPAAEQFF. The CDR3 nucleotides are TGTGCCAGCAGCTTATTAAACCCCGCGGCAGAGCAGTTCTTC. Supplemented by reference TRBV7-2 and TRBJ2-1, the full variable domain reads GAGVSQSPSNKVTEKGKDVELRCDPISGHTALYWYRQSLGQGLEFLIYFQGNSAPDKSGLPSDRFSAERTGGSVSTLTIQRTQQEDSAVYLCASSLLNPAAEQFFGPGTRLTVL.

The chain couples TRBV6-2 or TRBV6-3 to TRBJ1-5; possible D gene TRBD1, 6 bases. Between the trimmed V and J ends, which lost 7 bases and 7 bases, there was a span of 14 bases. CDR3 length equals 13 residues. Looked up from germline, CDR1 is MNHEY and CDR2 is SVGEGT. CDR3 loop: CASKRGRVQPQHF. CDR3 nucleotides: TGTGCCAGCAAGAGGGGGAGGGTACAGCCCCAGCATTTT.

The chain employs TRBV25-1 and TRBJ2-3; a weak D match, TRBD2 (5 bases). This CDR3 has 14 residues. Trimming took off 2 bases at V and 2 bases at J, with 8 bases between the two ends. CDR1 and CDR2 (germline): MGHDK, SYGVNS. The CDR3 is CASSELALTDTQYF. The CDR3 bases are TGTGCCAGCAGTGAACTAGCTCTCACAGATACGCAGTATTTT.

In regard to this clonotype: At one end the junction does not follow the germline gene, possibly because of a read error. The CDR3 DNA is TGTGTCAGCTCACATTCCCCGGGACTTAACACAGATACGCAGTATTTT. It codes for CVSSHSPGLNTDTQYF. The chain employs TRBV18 and TRBJ2-3; D is possibly TRBD2 (6 bases). The CDR3 is 16 amino acids. Germline CDR1 KGHSH, CDR2 LQKENI.

This clonotype was recorded at least ten times. The chain uses TRBV20-1 and TRBJ2-7; 7 nucleotides align to TRBD2. The CDR3 has 14 residues. J was trimmed by 4 bases and V by 1 base; bases with no gene match: 7. CDR1 and CDR2 from the germline V gene are DFQATT and SNEGSKA (reference sequence). The CDR3 nucleotides read TGCAGTGCTAGAGTTGGGACTAAGGTTTACGAGCAGTACTTC. This encodes CSARVGTKVYEQYF.

The chain uses TRBV29-1 and TRBJ2-7; D not certain. The CDR3 length is 11 residues. Per the germline V gene, CDR1 is SQVTM and CDR2 is ANQGSEA. The V and J ends lost 3 bases and 4 bases respectively, with 7 bases between them. This CDR3 is CSVDYGYEQYF. CDR3 nucleotides: TGCAGCGTTGACTACGGGTACGAGCAGTACTTC.

As to this clonotype: A much larger clone lies a single base off, so this may be a read error. The chain couples TRBV6-5 to TRBJ1-5; D unresolved. Germline-derived CDR1 and CDR2 are MNHEY and SVGAGI. The CDR3 runs 13 residues. This CDR3 reads CASSVAGNQPRHF. In DNA form, the CDR3 reads TGTGCCAGCAGTGTCGCAGGAAATCAGCCCCGGCATTTT.

Many counts were recorded for this clonotype. The rearrangement uses TRBV28 and TRBJ2-5; 9 positions match TRBD1. CDR3 size: 16 residues. CDR1 MDHEN and CDR2 SYDVKM come from the germline V gene. V dropped 5 bases and J dropped 5; count of bases not matched to a gene: 12. CDR3 in amino acids: CASSRDGGQGLETQYF. DNA of the CDR3: TGTGCCAGCAGTAGGGATGGGGGACAGGGACTGGAGACCCAGTACTTC. The full variable domain, with the rest looked up from reference TRBV28 and TRBJ2-5, is DVKVTQSSRYLVKRTGEKVFLECVQDMDHENMFWYRQDPGLGLRLIYFSYDVKMKEKGDIPEGYSVSREKKERFSLILESASTNQTSMYLCASSRDGGQGLETQYFGPGTRLLVL.

In regard to this clonotype: A junction end diverges from the germline sequence, so it may reflect a read error. The chain has TRBV6-2 or TRBV6-3 and TRBJ2-7; possibly TRBD2 for D (5 bases). Germline V gene sequence: CDR1 MNHEY, CDR2 SVGEGT. The CDR3 length is 14 residues. The CDR3 loop reads CASSYASWSYEQCF. The DNA of the CDR3 is TGTGCCAGCAGTTACGCTAGCTGGAGTTACGAGCAGTGCTTC.